This is a list of T cell receptor beta chains from one sample in a study of T cells after yellow fever vaccination. TCRdb re-analysed the 5' RACE reads in MiXCR, keeping a single row per CDR3 protein. The repertoire has some 110,000 distinct CDR3 sequences, 6.5% to 9% of them found once; the top ten carry roughly 2.5%. The specimen was CD4+ T cells sorted from PBMCs, collected about 49 days after the first yellow fever vaccination. The receptors derive from a man younger than 35 who received the YFV17D yellow fever vaccine. The CDR3 runs from the conserved cysteine through the conserved F or W. A D gene is named only where the DNA matches it firmly. Clone sizes are shown as how often the clone was seen (once, few, many) or a class if it is expanded.

d_gene: TRBD1; j_gene: TRBJ2-2; v_gene: TRBV4-1; abundance: many; CDR3aa: CASSHSGQGANTGELFF; CDR3nt: TGCGCCAGCAGTCACTCGGGACAGGGGGCCAACACCGGGGAGCTGTTTTTT
d_gene: -; j_gene: TRBJ2-2; v_gene: TRBV9; abundance: few; CDR3aa: CASSVGGVRTGELFF; CDR3nt: TGTGCCAGCAGCGTAGGGGGGGTAAGGACCGGGGAGCTGTTTTTT
d_gene: TRBD1; j_gene: TRBJ1-1; v_gene: TRBV7-2; abundance: many; CDR3aa: CASSLGQVNTEAFF; CDR3nt: TGTGCCAGCAGCCTTGGACAGGTAAACACTGAAGCTTTCTTT
d_gene: -; j_gene: TRBJ2-7; v_gene: TRBV5-1; abundance: many; CDR3aa: CASSPGLIRWEQYF; CDR3nt: TGCGCCAGCAGCCCAGGCCTTATTCGATGGGAGCAGTACTTC
d_gene: -; j_gene: TRBJ1-1; v_gene: TRBV12-3/TRBV12-4; abundance: many; CDR3aa: CASNLQGIQPGAFF; CDR3nt: TGTGCCAGCAACCTACAGGGTATCCAACCCGGAGCTTTCTTT
d_gene: -; j_gene: TRBJ2-2; v_gene: TRBV20-1; abundance: many; CDR3aa: CSARGNTRSNTGELFF; CDR3nt: TGCAGTGCTAGAGGAAATACTCGGTCGAACACCGGGGAGCTGTTTTTT
d_gene: -; j_gene: TRBJ2-7; v_gene: TRBV5-1; abundance: many; CDR3aa: CASSLAGQTYEQYF; CDR3nt: TGCGCCAGCAGCTTGGCCGGACAGACCTACGAGCAGTACTTC
d_gene: TRBD2; j_gene: TRBJ2-3; v_gene: TRBV6-1; abundance: many; CDR3aa: CASRGSGGADTQYF; CDR3nt: TGTGCCAGCAGAGGTAGCGGGGGAGCGGATACGCAGTATTTT
d_gene: -; j_gene: TRBJ2-1; v_gene: TRBV20-1; abundance: many; CDR3aa: CSARVLGGRYNEQFF; CDR3nt: TGCAGTGCTAGAGTCCTCGGGGGGCGCTACAATGAGCAGTTCTTC
d_gene: -; j_gene: TRBJ2-2; v_gene: TRBV19; abundance: many; CDR3aa: CASSRQARNTGELFF; CDR3nt: TGTGCCAGTAGCCGACAGGCTCGAAACACCGGGGAGCTGTTTTTT
d_gene: -; j_gene: TRBJ1-5; v_gene: TRBV6-5; abundance: many; CDR3aa: CASSYSSFDQPQHF; CDR3nt: TGTGCCAGCAGTTACTCGAGTTTCGATCAGCCCCAGCATTTT
d_gene: -; j_gene: TRBJ2-2; v_gene: TRBV9; abundance: many; CDR3aa: CASSTRTNTGELFF; CDR3nt: TGTGCCAGCAGCACCAGAACGAACACCGGGGAGCTGTTTTTT
d_gene: -; j_gene: TRBJ2-5; v_gene: TRBV7-9; abundance: many; CDR3aa: CASNPLASYF; CDR3nt: TGTGCCAGCAATCCCTTAGCATCGTACTTC